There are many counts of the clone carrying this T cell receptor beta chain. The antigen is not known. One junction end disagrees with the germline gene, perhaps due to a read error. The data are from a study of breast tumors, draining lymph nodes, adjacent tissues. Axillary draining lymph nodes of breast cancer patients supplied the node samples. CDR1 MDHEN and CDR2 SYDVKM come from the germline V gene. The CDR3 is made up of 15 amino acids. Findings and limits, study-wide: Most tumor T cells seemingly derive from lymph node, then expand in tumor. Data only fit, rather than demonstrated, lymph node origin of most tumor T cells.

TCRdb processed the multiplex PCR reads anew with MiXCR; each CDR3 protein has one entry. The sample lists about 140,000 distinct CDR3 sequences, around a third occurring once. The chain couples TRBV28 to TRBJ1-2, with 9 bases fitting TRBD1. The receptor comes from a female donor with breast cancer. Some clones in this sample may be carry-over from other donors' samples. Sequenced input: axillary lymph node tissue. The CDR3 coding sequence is TGTACCAGCAGTTTAATTCGACAGGGGGACTATGGCTACACCTTC. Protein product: CTSSLIRQGDYGYTF.